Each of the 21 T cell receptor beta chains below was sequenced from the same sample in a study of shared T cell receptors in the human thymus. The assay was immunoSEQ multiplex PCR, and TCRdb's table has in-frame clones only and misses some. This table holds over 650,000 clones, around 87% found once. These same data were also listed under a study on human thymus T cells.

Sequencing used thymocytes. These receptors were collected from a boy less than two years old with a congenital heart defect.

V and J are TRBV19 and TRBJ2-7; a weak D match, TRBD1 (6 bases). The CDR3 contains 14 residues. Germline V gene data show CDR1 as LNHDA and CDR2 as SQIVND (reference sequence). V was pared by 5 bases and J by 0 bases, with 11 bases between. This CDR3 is CASSGQRDSYEQYF. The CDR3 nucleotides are TGTGCCAGTAGTGGACAGAGAGACTCCTACGAGCAGTACTTC.

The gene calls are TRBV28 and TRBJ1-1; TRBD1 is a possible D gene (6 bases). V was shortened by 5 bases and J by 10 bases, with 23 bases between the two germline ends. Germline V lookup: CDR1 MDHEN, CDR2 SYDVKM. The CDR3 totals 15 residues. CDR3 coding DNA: TGTGCCAGCAGTACAGAAAGGGTATTGGGGGCAAGAGCTTTCTTT. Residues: CASSTERVLGARAFF.

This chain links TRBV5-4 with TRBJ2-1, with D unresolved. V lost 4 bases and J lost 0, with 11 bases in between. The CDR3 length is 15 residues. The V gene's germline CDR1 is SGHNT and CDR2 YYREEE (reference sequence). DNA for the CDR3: TGTGCCAGCAGCGGTAAGCTGAGCTCCTACAATGAGCAGTTCTTC. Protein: CASSGKLSSYNEQFF.

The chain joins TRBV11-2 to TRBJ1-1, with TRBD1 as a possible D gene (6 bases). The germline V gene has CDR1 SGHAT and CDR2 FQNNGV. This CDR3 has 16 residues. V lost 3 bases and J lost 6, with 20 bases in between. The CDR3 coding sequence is TGTGCCAGCAGCTTCATGACAGGCGTCTGGGGTTCTGAAGCTTTCTTT. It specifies CASSFMTGVWGSEAFF.

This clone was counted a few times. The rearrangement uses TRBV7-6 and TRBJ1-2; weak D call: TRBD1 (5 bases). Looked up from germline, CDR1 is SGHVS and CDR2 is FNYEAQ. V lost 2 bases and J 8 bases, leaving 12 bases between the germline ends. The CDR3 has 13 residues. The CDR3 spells CASSLYDSGGYTF. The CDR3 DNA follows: TGTGCCAGCAGCTTATATGACAGCGGGGGCTACACCTTC.

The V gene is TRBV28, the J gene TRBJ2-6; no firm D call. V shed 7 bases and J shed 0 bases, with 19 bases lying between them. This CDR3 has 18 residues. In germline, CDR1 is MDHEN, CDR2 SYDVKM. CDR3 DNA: TGTGCCAGCATTACCACGAAGAGGCACCCCTCTGGGGCCAACGTCCTGACTTTC. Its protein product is CASITTKRHPSGANVLTF.

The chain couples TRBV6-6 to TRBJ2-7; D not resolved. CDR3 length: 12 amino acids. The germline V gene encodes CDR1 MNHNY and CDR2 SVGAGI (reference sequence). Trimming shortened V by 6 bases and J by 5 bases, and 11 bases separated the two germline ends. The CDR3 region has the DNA TGTGCCAGCAGATCTTTAGCCGACGAGCAGTACTTC. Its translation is CASRSLADEQYF.

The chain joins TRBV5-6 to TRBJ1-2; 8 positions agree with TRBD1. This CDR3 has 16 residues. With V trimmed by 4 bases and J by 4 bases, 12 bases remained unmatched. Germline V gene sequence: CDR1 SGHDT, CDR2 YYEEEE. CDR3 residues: CASSLIWTGTTYGYTF. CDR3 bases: TGTGCCAGCAGCCTTATCTGGACAGGGACCACCTATGGCTACACCTTC. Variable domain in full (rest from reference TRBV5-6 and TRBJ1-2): DAGVTQSPTHLIKTRGQQVTLRCSPKSGHDTVSWYQQALGQGPQFIFQYYEEEERQRGNFPDRFSGHQFPNYSSELNVNALLLGDSALYLCASSLIWTGTTYGYTFGSGTRLTVV.

The CDR3 is CASSLSSDGMNTEAFF. The CDR3 DNA sequence: TGTGCCAGCAGCTTATCGTCGGACGGGATGAACACTGAAGCTTTCTTT. The chain links TRBV7-8 to TRBJ1-1; D gene uncertain. Trimming removed 2 bases from V and 0 bases from J, with 13 bases in between. The CDR3 length is 16 residues. Germline CDR1 SGHVS, CDR2 FQNEAQ.

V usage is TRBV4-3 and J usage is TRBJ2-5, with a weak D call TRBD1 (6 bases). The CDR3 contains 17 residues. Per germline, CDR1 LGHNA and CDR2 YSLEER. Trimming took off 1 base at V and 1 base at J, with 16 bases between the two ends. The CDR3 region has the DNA TGCGCCAGCAGCCAAGTACGTCAAACAGGGCCCCAAGAGACCCAGTACTTC. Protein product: CASSQVRQTGPQETQYF.

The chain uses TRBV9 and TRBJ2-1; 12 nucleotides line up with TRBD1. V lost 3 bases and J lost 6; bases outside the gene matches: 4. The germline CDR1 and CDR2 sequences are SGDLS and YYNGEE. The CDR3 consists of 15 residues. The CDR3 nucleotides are TGTGCCAGCAGCGCAGGGACAGGGGGCTTCAATGAGCAGTTCTTC. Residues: CASSAGTGGFNEQFF.

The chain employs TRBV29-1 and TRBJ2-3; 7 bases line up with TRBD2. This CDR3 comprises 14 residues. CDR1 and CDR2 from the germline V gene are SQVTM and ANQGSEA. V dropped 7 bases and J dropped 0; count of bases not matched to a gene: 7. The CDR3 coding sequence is TGCAGCGCTACGCGGGGGTCTAGCACAGATACGCAGTATTTT. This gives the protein CSATRGSSTDTQYF.

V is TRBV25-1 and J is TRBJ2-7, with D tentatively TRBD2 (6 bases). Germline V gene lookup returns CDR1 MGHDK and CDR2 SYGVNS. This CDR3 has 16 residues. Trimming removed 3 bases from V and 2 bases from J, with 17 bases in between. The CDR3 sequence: CASSDIVGEEAYEQYF. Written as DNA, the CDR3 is TGTGCCAGCAGTGATATTGTGGGGGAGGAGGCCTACGAGCAGTACTTC.

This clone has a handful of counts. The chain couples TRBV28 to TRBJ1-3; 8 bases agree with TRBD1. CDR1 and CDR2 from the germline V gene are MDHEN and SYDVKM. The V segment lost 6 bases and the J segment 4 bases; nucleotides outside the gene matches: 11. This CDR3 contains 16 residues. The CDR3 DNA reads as TGTGCCAGCAGCCTCGGGGACAGGTCGGAAGGAAACACCATATATTTT. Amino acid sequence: CASSLGDRSEGNTIYF.

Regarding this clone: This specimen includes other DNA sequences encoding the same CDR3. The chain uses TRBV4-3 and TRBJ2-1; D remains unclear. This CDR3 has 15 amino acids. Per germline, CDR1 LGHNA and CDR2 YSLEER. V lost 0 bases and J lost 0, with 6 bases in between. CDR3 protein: CASSQDLASYNEQFF. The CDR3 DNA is TGCGCCAGCAGCCAAGATCTGGCCTCCTACAATGAGCAGTTCTTC.

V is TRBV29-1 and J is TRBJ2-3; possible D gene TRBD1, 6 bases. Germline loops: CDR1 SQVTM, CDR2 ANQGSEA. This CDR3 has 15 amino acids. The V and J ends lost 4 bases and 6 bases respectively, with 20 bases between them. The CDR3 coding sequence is TGCAGCGTTGTAGTGGGACACTGCTGGGTGGATACGCAGTATTTT. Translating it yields CSVVVGHCWVDTQYF.

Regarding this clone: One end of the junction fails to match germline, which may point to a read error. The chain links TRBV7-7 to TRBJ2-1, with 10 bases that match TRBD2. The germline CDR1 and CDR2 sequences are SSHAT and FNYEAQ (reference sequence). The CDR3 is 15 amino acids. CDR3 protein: CASSLSSGGYNEQFF. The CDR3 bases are TGTGCTAGCAGCTTATCTAGCGGGGGCTACAATGAGCAGTTCTTC. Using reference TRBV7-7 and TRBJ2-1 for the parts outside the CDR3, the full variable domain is GAGVSQSPRYKVTKRGQDVTLRCDPISSHATLYWYQQALGQGPEFLTYFNYEAQPDKSGLPSDRFSAERPEGSISTLTIQRTEQRDSAMYRCASSLSSGGYNEQFFGPGTRLTVL.

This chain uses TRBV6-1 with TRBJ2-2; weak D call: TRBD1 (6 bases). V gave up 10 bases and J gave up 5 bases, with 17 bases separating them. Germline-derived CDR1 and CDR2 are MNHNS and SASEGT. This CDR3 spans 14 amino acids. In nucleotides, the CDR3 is TGTGCCATCCCCGGACAGTCTAGAACCGGGGAGCTGTTTTTT. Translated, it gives CAIPGQSRTGELFF.

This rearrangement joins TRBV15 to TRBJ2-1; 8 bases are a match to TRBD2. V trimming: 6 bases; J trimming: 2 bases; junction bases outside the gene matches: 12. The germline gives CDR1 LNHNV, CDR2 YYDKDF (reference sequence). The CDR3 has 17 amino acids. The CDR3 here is CATSPTSRGAAYNEQFF. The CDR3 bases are TGTGCCACCAGTCCCACGTCGCGGGGGGCCGCCTACAATGAGCAGTTCTTC.

CDR3 amino acids: CASSQDRRTSGSPSYNEQFF. The DNA of the CDR3 is TGCGCCAGCAGCCAAGATCGGAGGACTAGCGGGTCGCCCTCCTACAATGAGCAGTTCTTC. The J gene is TRBJ2-1, the V gene TRBV4-3; 11 bases line up with TRBD2. V trimming: 0 bases; J trimming: 0 bases; junction bases outside the gene matches: 10. The V gene's germline CDR1 is LGHNA and CDR2 YSLEER. The CDR3 sequence is 20 residues long.

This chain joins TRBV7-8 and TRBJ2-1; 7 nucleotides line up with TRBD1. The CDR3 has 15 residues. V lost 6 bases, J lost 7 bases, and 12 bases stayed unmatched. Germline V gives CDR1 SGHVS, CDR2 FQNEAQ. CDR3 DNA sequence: TGTGCCAGCAGGTTATTAGACAGGGACCGGAATGAGCAGTTCTTC. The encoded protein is CASRLLDRDRNEQFF.